This TCR beta chain was captured by sequencing in a study of T cells in Graves' hyperthyroidism and ophthalmopathy. This clonotype was seen repeatedly, ten times or more. Losses at the gene ends were 2 bases for V and 4 bases for J; bases not matched to a gene: 5. The CDR3 is made up of 13 amino acids. Germline CDR1 reads DFQATT; CDR2 reads SNEGSKA (reference sequence). It was RNA transcripts that yielded the amplified TCR beta CDR3 regions. The HTBI primer set served for first-round RT-PCR of the TCR CDR3. TCRdb independently ran MiXCR on the multiplex PCR reads; one entry per CDR3 protein. The sample holds approximately 360,000 distinct CDR3 sequences; 15% to 18% are singletons and the top ten take 25% to 30%.

The chain carries TRBV20-1 and TRBJ2-7, with TRBD1 matching over 7 bases. Specimen: blood. This receptor was identified in a woman under 30 with Graves' hyperthyroidism that later progressed to Graves' ophthalmopathy. CDR3 sequence reads: CSARKTGPYEQYF. CDR3 nucleotides: TGCAGTGCTAGAAAGACAGGGCCGTACGAGCAGTACTTC.